A single sample is the source of the 10 T cell receptor beta chains below, sequenced in a study of spatial heterogeneity in lung cancer. Specified time point: sample taken at primary tumor resection. No cell sorting; template was whole RNA from tumor, lung tissue or PBMC. From the 5' RACE reads, TCRdb called clonotypes with MiXCR, one entry per CDR3 protein. The sample has approximately 44,000 distinct CDR3 sequences, 10% to 15% seen once. The input for sequencing was PBMCs, taken at surgery. The receptors come from a female donor with early-stage non-small cell lung cancer.

This clonotype was recorded many times. This chain uses TRBV2 with TRBJ1-5; 7 positions agree with TRBD1. This CDR3 has 12 amino acids. Trimming at V came to 9 bases and at J to 2 bases, leaving 1 base not matched to a gene. CDR1 and CDR2 from the germline V gene are SNHLY and FYNNEI. The CDR3: CASDRGNQPQHF. DNA of the CDR3: TGTGCCAGTGACAGGGGCAATCAGCCCCAGCATTTT.

The rearrangement links TRBV6-1 to TRBJ1-1, with a weak D call TRBD1 (5 bases). V was cut by 3 bases and J by 4 bases, with 9 bases left in between. Germline V gene lookup returns CDR1 MNHNS and CDR2 SASEGT. CDR3 length equals 13 residues. Written as DNA, the CDR3 is TGTGCCAGCAGTGAGGGGGGGAGCACTGAAGCTTTCTTT. Translation: CASSEGGSTEAFF.

The genes are TRBV28 and TRBJ2-1, with D possibly matching TRBD2 (6 bases). The V gene's germline CDR1 is MDHEN and CDR2 SYDVKM. Trimming stripped 8 bases from V and 3 bases from J, with 14 bases between. The CDR3 spans 14 residues. The CDR3 is CASRDSSYYNEQFF. The CDR3 coding sequence is TGTGCCAGCCGGGACTCAAGTTACTACAATGAGCAGTTCTTC. The whole variable domain, filled in from reference TRBV28 and TRBJ2-1, reads DVKVTQSSRYLVKRTGEKVFLECVQDMDHENMFWYRQDPGLGLRLIYFSYDVKMKEKGDIPEGYSVSREKKERFSLILESASTNQTSMYLCASRDSSYYNEQFFGPGTRLTVL.

This sequence joins TRBV7-8 and TRBJ2-5; 8 bases agree with TRBD2. With 5 bases clipped from V and 4 bases from J, the junction kept 3 bases outside the gene matches. In germline, CDR1 is SGHVS, CDR2 FQNEAQ. The CDR3 loop spans 13 amino acids. CDR3 nucleotide sequence: TGTGCCAGCAGCCAGAGCGGGGGAGAGACCCAGTACTTC. Translated, it gives CASSQSGGETQYF.

The chain uses TRBV20-1 and TRBJ1-5; 12 bases align to TRBD1. After removal of 6 bases from V and 5 bases from J, the junction contained 8 bases not matched to a gene. The CDR3 has 15 residues. Per germline, CDR1 DFQATT and CDR2 SNEGSKA (reference sequence). CDR3 region: CSATQGDRGHQPQHF. In DNA form, the CDR3 reads TGCAGTGCCACGCAGGGGGACAGGGGGCATCAGCCCCAGCATTTT.

This clonotype has only a few counts. This chain joins TRBV5-5 and TRBJ2-2; no reliable D call. V was clipped by 4 bases and J by 0 bases, with 16 bases between them. The CDR3 is made up of 17 amino acids. CDR1 SGHKS and CDR2 YYEKEE come from the germline V gene (reference sequence). CDR3 amino acids: CASSRGLGRANTGELFF. The CDR3 DNA follows: TGTGCCAGCAGCCGAGGCTTGGGCCGGGCGAACACCGGGGAGCTGTTTTTT.

This clonotype was counted a few times. V gene TRBV4-3 combines with J gene TRBJ2-3; 11 bases align to TRBD2. The CDR3 runs 16 residues. Trimming at V came to 3 bases and at J to 2 bases, leaving 4 bases not matched to a gene. Germline V gene lookup returns CDR1 LGHNA and CDR2 YSLEER. In DNA, the CDR3 is TGCGCCAGCAGCCAGACTAGCGGGGCCTCCACAGATACGCAGTATTTT. Translating gives CASSQTSGASTDTQYF.

The chain employs TRBV6-5 and TRBJ2-2; possibly TRBD2 for D (6 bases). CDR1 is MNHEY and CDR2 is SVGAGI in the germline V gene. The V end lost 2 bases, the J end lost 6 bases, and 7 bases lay between the germline ends. The CDR3 is 13 amino acids. The CDR3 reads CASSYGGAGELFF. DNA of the CDR3: TGTGCCAGCAGTTACGGAGGGGCCGGGGAGCTGTTTTTT.

The sample holds a few counts of this clonotype. The chain links TRBV3-1 to TRBJ2-5; TRBD2 is a possible D gene (6 bases). Trimming shortened V by 4 bases and J by 0 bases, and 12 bases separated the two germline ends. Germline lookup yields CDR1 LGHDT and CDR2 YNNKEL (reference sequence). The CDR3 extends over 15 amino acids. The CDR3 bases are TGTGCCAGCAGCCGGGGTGGGGGGTACCAAGAGACCCAGTACTTC. Amino acid sequence: CASSRGGGYQETQYF.

This clonotype occurred a few times. The chain combines TRBV28 with TRBJ2-7, with 8 nucleotides matching TRBD2. Germline V gene lookup returns CDR1 MDHEN and CDR2 SYDVKM. The CDR3 covers 13 residues. J gave up 6 bases and V 6 bases, and 7 bases lay outside the gene matches. Written as DNA, the CDR3 is TGTGCCAGCAGGCTAGCGGGTCTGGCCGAGCAGTACTTC. Translating it yields CASRLAGLAEQYF. Based on the CDR3 plus reference TRBV28 and TRBJ2-7, the full variable domain is DVKVTQSSRYLVKRTGEKVFLECVQDMDHENMFWYRQDPGLGLRLIYFSYDVKMKEKGDIPEGYSVSREKKERFSLILESASTNQTSMYLCASRLAGLAEQYFGPGTRLTVT.